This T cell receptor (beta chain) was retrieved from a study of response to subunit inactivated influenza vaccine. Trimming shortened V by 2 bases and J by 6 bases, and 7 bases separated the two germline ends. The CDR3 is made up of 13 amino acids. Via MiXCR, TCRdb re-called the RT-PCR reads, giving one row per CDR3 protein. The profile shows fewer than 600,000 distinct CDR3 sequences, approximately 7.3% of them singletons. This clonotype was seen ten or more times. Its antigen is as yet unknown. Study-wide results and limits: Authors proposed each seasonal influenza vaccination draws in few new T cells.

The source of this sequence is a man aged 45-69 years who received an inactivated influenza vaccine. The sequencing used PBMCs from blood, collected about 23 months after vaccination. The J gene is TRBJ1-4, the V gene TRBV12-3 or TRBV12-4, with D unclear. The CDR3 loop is CASSLIGDEKLFF. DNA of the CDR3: TGTGCCAGCAGTTTAATAGGAGATGAAAAACTGTTTTTT.